Here is one T cell receptor beta chain with its context. The source of the sample is a study of blood T cell repertoires in COVID-19. In the original processing: Using reference gene primer amplification, nucleated cell counts were estimated. Here immunoSEQ multiplex PCR was the method, and the copy in TCRdb shows in-frame clones only, minus some. Clone size and the V and J calls come from that table; the DNA yielded D and trimming. The sample consists of 30,000 to 35,000 clones, 70% to 80% of them appearing once. The V gene's germline CDR1 is SGHVS and CDR2 FNYEAQ. This CDR3 comprises 13 residues. V lost 5 bases to trimming and J lost 4 bases; unmatched junction nucleotides: 1.

The sample consisted of peripheral blood. V gene TRBV7-6 combines with J gene TRBJ1-2; 10 bases line up with TRBD1. The origin of this receptor is an elderly man with acute or convalescent COVID-19. The CDR3 bases are TGTGCCAGCAGCGGGGACAGGGGCTATGGCTACACCTTC. Residues: CASSGDRGYGYTF.